Following are 8 T cell receptor beta chains from one sample sequenced in a study of cytomegalovirus exposure and HLA in healthy donors. The assay was immunoSEQ multiplex PCR, and TCRdb's table has in-frame clones only and misses some. The table includes over 150,000 clones, roughly nine tenths detected once. The specimen was PBMCs. These receptors all stem from a woman in her 30s in good health and CMV-seronegative.

This clone was observed once. The rearrangement links TRBV19 to TRBJ2-3; TRBD2 agrees at 13 bases. This CDR3 comprises 15 residues. In germline, CDR1 is LNHDA, CDR2 SQIVND (reference sequence). Trimming cost V 6 bases and J 5 bases; bases outside gene matches: 5. The CDR3 protein is CASRGLAGSEDTQYF. Here the CDR3 DNA reads TGTGCCAGTAGGGGACTAGCGGGATCCGAAGATACGCAGTATTTT. The full variable domain, with the rest looked up from reference TRBV19 and TRBJ2-3, is DGGITQSPKYLFRKEGQNVTLSCEQNLNHDAMYWYRQDPGQGLRLIYYSQIVNDFQKGDIAEGYSVSREKKESFPLTVTSAQKNPTAFYLCASRGLAGSEDTQYFGPGTRLTVL.

The genes are TRBV19 and TRBJ1-1; D is unclear. Germline values: CDR1 LNHDA, CDR2 SQIVND (reference sequence). Deletions cut 3 bases from V and 6 bases from J, with 17 bases between. This CDR3 has 15 residues. The CDR3 DNA reads as TGTGCCAGTAGTATCCCCCGCGTGGCGGGGTCTGAAGCTTTCTTT. Protein: CASSIPRVAGSEAFF.

The chain combines TRBV5-6 with TRBJ2-3; D is possibly TRBD1 (5 bases). Looked up from germline, CDR1 is SGHDT and CDR2 is YYEEEE. CDR3 length: 16 residues. Trimming left V 5 bases short and J 5 bases short, with 21 bases between. The CDR3 DNA is TGTGCCAGCAGTCGTTACAGGATTAGGTTGCGAGATACGCAGTATTTT. Its protein is CASSRYRIRLRDTQYF. Full variable domain (remainder filled in from reference TRBV5-6 and TRBJ2-3): DAGVTQSPTHLIKTRGQQVTLRCSPKSGHDTVSWYQQALGQGPQFIFQYYEEEERQRGNFPDRFSGHQFPNYSSELNVNALLLGDSALYLCASSRYRIRLRDTQYFGPGTRLTVL.

CDR3 amino acids: CASSYSAGDGDNEQFF. Written as DNA, the CDR3 is TGTGCCAGCAGTTACTCAGCTGGGGACGGCGATAATGAGCAGTTCTTC. The V call is TRBV6-5, the J call TRBJ2-1; the D gene could be TRBD1 or TRBD2 (5 bases each). This CDR3 has 16 residues. Trimming shortened V by 0 bases and J by 7 bases, and 16 bases separated the two germline ends. Germline V gives CDR1 MNHEY, CDR2 SVGAGI.

This clone appeared many times. This chain connects TRBV2 to TRBJ2-2, with TRBD1 matching over 7 bases. The trim removed 10 bases at V and 3 bases at J, leaving 5 bases unmatched. The CDR3 consists of 13 residues. Germline assignment: CDR1 SNHLY and CDR2 FYNNEI. As DNA, the CDR3 is TGTGCCATACGGGACAGCTACACCGGGGAGCTGTTTTTT. This encodes CAIRDSYTGELFF.

The chain joins TRBV14 to TRBJ2-4; 14 bases align to TRBD2. CDR3 length: 16 amino acids. Germline V CDR1 and CDR2: SGHDN, FVKESK. Trimming at V came to 4 bases and at J to 5 bases, leaving 4 bases not matched to a gene. The CDR3 DNA sequence: TGTGCCAGCAGCCGCGGGACTAGCGGGGGTCAAAACATTCAGTACTTC. As protein: CASSRGTSGGQNIQYF.

V and J are TRBV6-5 and TRBJ2-1, with 9 bases that match TRBD1. The CDR3 is 16 amino acids. Trimming removed 0 bases from V and 6 bases from J; junction bases left unmatched: 6. Germline V gene lookup returns CDR1 MNHEY and CDR2 SVGAGI. The CDR3 sequence: CASSYSFRDRVNEQFF. The CDR3 DNA sequence: TGTGCCAGCAGTTACTCGTTCCGGGACAGGGTCAATGAGCAGTTCTTC.

V gene TRBV6-6 combines with J gene TRBJ1-5, with 7 bases that match TRBD1. This CDR3 contains 15 residues. Germline loops: CDR1 MNHNY, CDR2 SVGAGI (reference sequence). The V gene end was trimmed by 7 bases and the J gene end by 3 bases; junction bases not matched to a gene: 9. CDR3 residues: CASNKGGTVNQPQHF. The CDR3 DNA is TGTGCCAGCAACAAGGGGGGGACAGTCAATCAGCCCCAGCATTTT.